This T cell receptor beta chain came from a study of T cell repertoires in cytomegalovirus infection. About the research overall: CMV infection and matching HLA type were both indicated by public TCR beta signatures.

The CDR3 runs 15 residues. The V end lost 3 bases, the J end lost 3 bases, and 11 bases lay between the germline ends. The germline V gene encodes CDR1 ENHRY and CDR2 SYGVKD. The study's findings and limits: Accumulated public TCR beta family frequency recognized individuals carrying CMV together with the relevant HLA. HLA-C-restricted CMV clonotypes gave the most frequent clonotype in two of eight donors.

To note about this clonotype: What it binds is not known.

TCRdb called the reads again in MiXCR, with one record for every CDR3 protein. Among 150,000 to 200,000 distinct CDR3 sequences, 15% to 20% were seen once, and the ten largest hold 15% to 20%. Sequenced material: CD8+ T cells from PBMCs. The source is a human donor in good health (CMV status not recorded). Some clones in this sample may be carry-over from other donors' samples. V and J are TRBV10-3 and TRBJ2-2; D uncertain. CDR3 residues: CAISDNSPHTGELFF. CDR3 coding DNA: TGTGCCATCAGTGATAATAGCCCGCACACCGGGGAGCTGTTTTTT.